This entry describes one T cell receptor (beta chain). In its sample, this clonotype was seen a few times. Which antigen it targets is not known. A read error may produce the germline difference seen at one junction end. The data stem from a study of response to subunit inactivated influenza vaccine (dated by TCRdb to the late 2010s). Looking at the study overall: To follow how T cells responded to a trivalent subunit inactivated influenza vaccine, the researchers relied on deep quantitative profiling of the T cell receptor repertoire.

Study-wide findings and limitations: The authors proposed that each seasonal influenza vaccination may bring in only a limited number of new T cells.

Libraries were built with RT-PCR. The sequencer listed for this sample is Illumina HiSeq 2500. TCRdb's own reprocessing of the public reads used fastp at Q25 and MiXCR and kept productive beta chains. Rows with one shared CDR3 protein collapse into an entry with the most common genes and DNA. The sample table shows about 520,000 distinct CDR3 sequences, and 25% are seen once. The top ten clones comprise about 1.9% of the sample. CDR1 is given as SQVTM and CDR2 as ANQGSEA, both from the germline V gene. From cysteine to phenylalanine, the CDR3 is 13 amino acids long. The CDR3 DNA has 39 bases and is translated from base 1.

This chain is built from TRBV29-1 and TRBJ2-1; TRBD2 matches 15 bases in the middle. This receptor was taken from a man aged 45-65 years who received an inactivated influenza vaccine. Donor details come from another sample of the same person, matched by shared clones. The starting material was CD4+ T cells sorted from PBMCs, obtained roughly 5 days after vaccination. The DNA is as follows: TGCAGCGTTGGGACTAGCGGGAGGGTGGAGGGGATCTTC. It is translated as CSVGTSGRVEGIF.